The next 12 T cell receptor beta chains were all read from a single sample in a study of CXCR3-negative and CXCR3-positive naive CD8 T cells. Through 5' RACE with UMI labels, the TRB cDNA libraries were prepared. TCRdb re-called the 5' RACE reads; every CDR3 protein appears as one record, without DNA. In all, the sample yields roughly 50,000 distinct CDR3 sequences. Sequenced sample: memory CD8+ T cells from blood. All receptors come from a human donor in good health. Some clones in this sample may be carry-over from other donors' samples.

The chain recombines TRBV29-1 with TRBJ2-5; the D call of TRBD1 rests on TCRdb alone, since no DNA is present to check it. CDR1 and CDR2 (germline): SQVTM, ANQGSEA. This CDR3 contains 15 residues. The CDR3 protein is CSVDSGTGGMETQYF.

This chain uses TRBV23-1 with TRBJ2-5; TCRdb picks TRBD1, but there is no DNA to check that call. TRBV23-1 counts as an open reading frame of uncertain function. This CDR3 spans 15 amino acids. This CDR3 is CASSQGTGYQETQYF.

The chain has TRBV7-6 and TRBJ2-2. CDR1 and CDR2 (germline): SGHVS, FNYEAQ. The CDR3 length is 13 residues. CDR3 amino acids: CASSLEYTGELFF.

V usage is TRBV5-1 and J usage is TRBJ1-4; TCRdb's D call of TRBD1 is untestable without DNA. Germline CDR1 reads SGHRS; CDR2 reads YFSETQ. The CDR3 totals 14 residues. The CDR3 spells CASSAGGTGEKLFF.

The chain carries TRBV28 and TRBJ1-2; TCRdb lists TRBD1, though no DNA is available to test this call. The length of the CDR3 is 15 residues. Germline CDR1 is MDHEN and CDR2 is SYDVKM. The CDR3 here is CASTETGGLYYGYTF.

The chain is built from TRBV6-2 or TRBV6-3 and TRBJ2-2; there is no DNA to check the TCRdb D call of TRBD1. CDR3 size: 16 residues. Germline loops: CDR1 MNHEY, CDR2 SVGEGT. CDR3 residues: CASSHPRTGRDGELFF.

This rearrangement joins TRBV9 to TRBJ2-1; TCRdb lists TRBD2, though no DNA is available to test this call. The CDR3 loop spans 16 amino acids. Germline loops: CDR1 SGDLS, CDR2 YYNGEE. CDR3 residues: CASSGLAGGNVDEQFF.

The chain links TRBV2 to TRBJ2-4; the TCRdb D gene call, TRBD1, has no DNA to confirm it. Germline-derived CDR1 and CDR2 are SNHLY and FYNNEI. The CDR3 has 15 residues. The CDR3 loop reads CASMWSGVAKNIQYF.

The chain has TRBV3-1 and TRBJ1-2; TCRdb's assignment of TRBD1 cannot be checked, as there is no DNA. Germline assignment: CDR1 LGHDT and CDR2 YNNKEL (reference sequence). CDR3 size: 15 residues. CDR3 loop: CASSPGTGGMAGYTF.

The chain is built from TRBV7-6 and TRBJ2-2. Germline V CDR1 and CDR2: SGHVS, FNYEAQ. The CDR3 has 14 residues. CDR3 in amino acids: CASSLVANTGELFF. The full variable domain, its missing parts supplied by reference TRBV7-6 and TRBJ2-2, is GAGVSQSPRYKVTKRGQDVALRCDPISGHVSLYWYRQALGQGPEFLTYFNYEAQQDKSGLPNDRFSAERPEGSISTLTIQRTEQRDSAMYRCASSLVANTGELFFGEGSRLTVL.

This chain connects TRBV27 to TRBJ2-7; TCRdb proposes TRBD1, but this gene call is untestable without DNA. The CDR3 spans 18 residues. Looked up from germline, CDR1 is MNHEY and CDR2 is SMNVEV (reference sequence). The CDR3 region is CASSSSTNTGTASREQYF.

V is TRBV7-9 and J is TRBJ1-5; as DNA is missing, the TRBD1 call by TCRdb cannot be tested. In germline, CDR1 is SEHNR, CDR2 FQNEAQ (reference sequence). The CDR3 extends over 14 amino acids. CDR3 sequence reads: CASSGGQGYQPQHF.